Sequencing of this T cell receptor (beta chain) was carried out in a study of blood T cell repertoires in COVID-19 (dated by TCRdb to about 2020). Describing the broader study: Samples from collaborators originated in the United States, Italy and Spain and spanned both the acute and convalescent phases of COVID-19. The samples were drawn from two sources: the first 160 participants of the ongoing ImmuneRACE study, and 1,000 to 1,500 subjects contributed by 6 global collaborators. Deeply sampled blood TCRbeta repertoires from subjects exposed to, actively infected with, or recovered from COVID-19 were included in the dataset. Nearly every sample came with metadata listing a de-identified subject ID, COVID-19 status, age in years and sex. The prospective study material was composed of cDNA or gDNA derived from T cells, B-cell-depleted T cells, or PBMCs. The repertoires were made available in a free public database intended to serve as a resource for research on the immune response to SARS-CoV-2. Where available, HLA class I and class II types were taken from metadata supplied by the sample provider and were not determined by assay-based typing.

Collaborating institutions collected whole blood in K2EDTA tubes following their own protocols. For TCRbeta analysis, collaborators shipped samples as frozen whole blood, isolated PBMCs, or DNA extracted from either of those sample types. Including cysteine and phenylalanine, the CDR3 has 15 amino acids. The CDR3 DNA has 45 bases and is translated from base 1. Reading the germline V gene gives CDR1 MNHNS and CDR2 SASEGT. The paper's findings and limits, for the study overall: How much clinical and demographic metadata was included differed by source and by participant, and the metadata was provided uncurated.

TCRbeta CDR3 regions were amplified from genomic DNA using the immunoSEQ Assay, a bias-controlled multiplex PCR. The study's own analysis went as follows. The number of nucleated cells in each sample was estimated from the amplification of reference gene primers within the assay. To quantify the absolute abundance of each unique TCRbeta CDR3 rearrangement, sequence reads were collapsed and filtered. For each sample, productive Simpson clonality was calculated as the square root of Simpson's diversity index across productive rearrangements. The immuneACCESS repertoire file appears here via TCRdb, limited to in-frame rearrangements. These files lack a portion of the clones; in checked studies, under half of the deficit traces to unresolved V genes, and the cause of the others is not known. That table furnishes V, J and clone size, whereas the DNA furnished D and trimming. Recorded for this sample are some 70,000 clones; 70% to 90% of them occurred a single time. The top ten constitute 2.5% to 3.5% of the sample.

This clone was seen once. The antigen it recognizes is unknown. The junction departs from the called germline gene at one end, perhaps through a read error. The chain is encoded by TRBV6-1 joined to TRBJ1-5; matching of 5 bases hints at TRBD1 as the D gene. The source of this sequence is a man in his sixties or seventies with active or convalescent COVID-19. Sequencing was done on a sample of peripheral blood. Read as DNA, the sequence is TGTGCCAGCAGAGAAGTTTGGGGGGGAGATCAGCCCCAGCATTTT. This gives the protein CASREVWGGDQPQHF.